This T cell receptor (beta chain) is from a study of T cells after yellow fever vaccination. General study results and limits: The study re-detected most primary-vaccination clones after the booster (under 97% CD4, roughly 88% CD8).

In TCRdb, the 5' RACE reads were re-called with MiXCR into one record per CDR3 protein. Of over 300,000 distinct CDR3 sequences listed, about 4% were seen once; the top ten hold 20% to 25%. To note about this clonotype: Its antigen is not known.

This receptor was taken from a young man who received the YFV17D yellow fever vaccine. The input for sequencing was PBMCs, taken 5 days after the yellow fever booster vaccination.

DNA for the CDR3: TGTGCCAGCAGCGTAGCGGAGGGGCTCTATGGCTACACCTTC. Protein product: CASSVAEGLYGYTF. The V call is TRBV9, the J call TRBJ1-2; TRBD1 is a possible D gene (5 bases). The germline CDR1 and CDR2 sequences are SGDLS and YYNGEE. The CDR3 runs 14 residues. Trimming took 0 bases from V and 4 from J, leaving 10 bases between them.